This T cell receptor (beta chain) comes out of a study of T cells in Graves' hyperthyroidism and ophthalmopathy (dated by TCRdb to between 2018 and 2021). Study-level background: Peripheral blood samples were taken at initial diagnosis, before any treatment was given. Once sampling was done, hyperthyroidism patients were given methimazole at a starting dose of 30 mg daily, whereas ophthalmopathy patients were given high-dose intravenous methylprednisolone. Prospective prediction of ophthalmopathy was tested in an independent validation cohort consisting of some 19 hyperthyroidism patients and some 17 patients who later progressed to ophthalmopathy. TCR V-J signatures able to tell the groups apart were searched for in a discovery cohort of 100 patients, of whom over 40 had Graves' ophthalmopathy and under 65 had stable Graves' hyperthyroidism. The approximately 90 discovery patients were randomly split 7:3 into training and test sets. The paper reports TCR Vbeta CDR3 sequencing of some 140 peripheral blood samples: approximately 41 ophthalmopathy, under 85 hyperthyroidism and around 17 progressor patients. In more than 5 Graves' hyperthyroidism patients, the study also compared T-cell repertoires from thyroid tissue with T-cell repertoires from blood.

The research as a whole found: Most expanded thyroid clonotypes (frequency above 0.001) were also detected in blood, suggesting blood repertoires may reflect thyroid immune responses. Sample size was not statistically predetermined, and investigators were not blinded to group allocation. A 13 V-J signature model separated ophthalmopathy from stable hyperthyroidism, with around 91% sensitivity and about 81% specificity in cross-validation and 80%/75% in testing. In validation, the model predicted progression to ophthalmopathy with approximately 70% sensitivity and roughly 75% specificity, a median of roughly seven months before onset.

As concerns this clonotype: Its binding antigen is unknown. One base away there is no much larger clone; base qualities are not given.

The CDR3 goes from the cysteine to the phenylalanine over 16 residues. Only the CDR3 DNA stays, 48 bases, in frame from base 1. The V and J ends are trimmed by 0 bases and 7 bases, leaving 13 bases between them. Taken from the germline V gene, the CDR1 and CDR2 loops are SGHDN and FVKESK. Amplification of TCR beta CDR3 regions was carried out from RNA transcripts. The first round of RT-PCR for the TCR CDR3 was performed with the HTBI primer set and the Qiagen OneStep RT-PCR kit. Libraries were constructed in a second round of multiplex PCR, after which size selection and purification were carried out. Paired-end sequencing of the libraries was performed with 100 bp reads on an Illumina HiSeq2000. The authors' pipeline ran thus. SOAPnuke was used to process the raw data, throwing out any read that contained adapters or uncalled bases, had a mean Phred below 15, or lacked an exact constant-primer or identifier match. COPE v1.2.5 was used to merge the high-quality paired reads, and each unique nucleotide sequence was defined as a clonotype. MiTCR v1.1 was used to align the clonotypes against IMGT TRBV, TRBD and TRBJ reference segments. The analysis included only V-J combinations with a frequency above 0.0001, which together covered over 98% of the repertoires. A TCS score was defined as the ratio between F50 (clonal expansion) and ExV (chaos), using BLOSUM62-based TCRdist between CDR3 peptides within each V-J. Welch's t-statistics and random forest reduced fewer than 550 V-J features to 10 to 15, which were used in a naive Bayes classifier (R e1071). TCRdb cleaned the public reads at Q25 with fastp, built clones with MiXCR and kept in-frame beta chains. A single entry per CDR3 protein holds the most common genes and DNA from its merged rows. TCRdb, not the original authors, processed these V and J calls. Recorded for this sample are approximately 370,000 distinct CDR3 sequences; about 16% of them occurred a single time. Of the sample, approximately 29% falls within the top ten clones.

Stable Graves' hyperthyroidism was defined as the absence of progression to ophthalmopathy over 18 months of follow-up. Hyperthyroidism patients were aged 18 to 65 years and newly diagnosed, with disease duration of less than 2 months. Any patient with an uncontrolled infection, another autoimmune disease, pregnancy or lactation was excluded. Clinical symptoms, serum thyroxine and TRAb, thyroid ultrasound, and orbital computed tomography formed the basis for the diagnoses. PBMCs were isolated from 10 ml of fresh peripheral blood by Ficoll-Paque density gradient centrifugation. Total RNA was extracted with Trizol reagent, and quality was checked on an Agilent 2100 Bioanalyzer.

Sequencing was carried out using blood. This sequence was found in a woman in her 30s with Graves' hyperthyroidism. The sequence is built from TRBV14 and TRBJ1-6, with the D gene call left open. Here is the DNA: TGTGCCAGCAGCCAAGATGCGGGCAGTGGAAATTCACCCCTCCACTTT. This encodes CASSQDAGSGNSPLHF.